This T cell receptor beta chain was recorded in a study of blood T cell repertoires in COVID-19. Study-level information: Both acute and convalescent COVID-19 samples were obtained from the United States, Italy and Spain. In each case, the material was cDNA or gDNA derived from T cells, B-cell-depleted T cells, or PBMCs.

V dropped 6 bases and J dropped 4 bases, with 15 bases sitting between them. CDR1 and CDR2 from the germline V gene are MNHEY and SMNVEV (reference sequence). The CDR3 contains 14 residues. Per the original data handling: Reference gene primer amplification gave nucleated cell count estimates. The method was immunoSEQ multiplex PCR; TCRdb's version includes in-frame clones alone and lacks a portion of them. D and trimming come from the DNA, and the V and J calls and clone size come from that table. This table holds 30,000 or so clones, roughly 87% found once. Input material: peripheral blood. The sequence was collected from a man between 60 and 70 years old with active COVID-19. The rearrangement links TRBV27 to TRBJ1-2; D is perhaps TRBD1 (6 bases). The CDR3 spells CASRTRGAGYGYTF. The CDR3 DNA reads TGTGCCAGCAGGACTCGGGGGGCTGGCTATGGCTACACCTTC.